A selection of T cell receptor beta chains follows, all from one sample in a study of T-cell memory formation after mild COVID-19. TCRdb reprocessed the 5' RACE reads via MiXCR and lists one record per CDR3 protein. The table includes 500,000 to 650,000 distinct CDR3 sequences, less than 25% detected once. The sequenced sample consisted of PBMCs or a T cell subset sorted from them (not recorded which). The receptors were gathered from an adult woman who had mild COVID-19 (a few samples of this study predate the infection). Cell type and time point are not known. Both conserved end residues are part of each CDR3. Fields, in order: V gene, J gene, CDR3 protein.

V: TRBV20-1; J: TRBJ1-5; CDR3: CSASGQWGTNQPQHF
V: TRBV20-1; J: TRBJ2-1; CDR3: CSARGQYEQFF
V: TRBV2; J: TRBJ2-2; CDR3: CASSPEGGNTGELFF
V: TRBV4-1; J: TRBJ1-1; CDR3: CASSRGQTNTEAFF
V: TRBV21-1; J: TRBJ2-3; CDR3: CASSKVRPRGGVFDDTQYF
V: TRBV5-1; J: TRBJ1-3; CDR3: CASRHRGSHPSSGNTIYF
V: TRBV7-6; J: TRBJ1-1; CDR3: CASSLGTGWGEAFF
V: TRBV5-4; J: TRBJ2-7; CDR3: CASSLELAGATYEQYF
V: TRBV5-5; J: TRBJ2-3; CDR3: CASSGQAGDTQYF
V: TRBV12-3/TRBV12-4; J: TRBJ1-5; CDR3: CASSSSDFNQPQHF
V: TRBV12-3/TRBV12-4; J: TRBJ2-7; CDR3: CASSLGRVSNEQYF
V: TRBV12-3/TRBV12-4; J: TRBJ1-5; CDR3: CASSLTGDNQPQHF
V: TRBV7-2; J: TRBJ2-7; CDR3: CASSPYGLTSYEQYF
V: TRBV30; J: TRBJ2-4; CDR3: CAWSKVSGLAKNIQYF
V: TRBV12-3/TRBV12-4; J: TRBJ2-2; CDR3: CASFPGGNTGELFF
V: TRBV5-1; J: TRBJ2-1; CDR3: CASSSYSGSNEQFF
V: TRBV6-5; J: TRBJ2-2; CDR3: CASSYSGTPSSTGELFF
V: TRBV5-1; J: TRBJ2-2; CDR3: CATGAPGLPTGELFF
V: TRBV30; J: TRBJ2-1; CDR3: CACLAGGKYNEQFF
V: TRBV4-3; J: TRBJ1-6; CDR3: CASSQASPGQGNSPLHF
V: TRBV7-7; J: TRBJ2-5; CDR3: CASSLAGLAGRETQYF
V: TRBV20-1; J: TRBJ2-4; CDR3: CSAGQGAGRNIQYF
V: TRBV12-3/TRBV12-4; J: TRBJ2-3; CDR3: CASSLAVAGASDAQYF
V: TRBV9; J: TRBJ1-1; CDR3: CASSPRWGWTEAFF
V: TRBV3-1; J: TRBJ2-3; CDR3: CASSQVGGGASTDTQYF
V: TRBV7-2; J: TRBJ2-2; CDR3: CASSFRGGSLELFF
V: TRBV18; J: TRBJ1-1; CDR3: CASSPLTTGNTEAFF
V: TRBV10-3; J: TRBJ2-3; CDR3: CAIAPGATDTQYF
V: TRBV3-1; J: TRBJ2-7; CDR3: CASSQVRLAGAYEQYF
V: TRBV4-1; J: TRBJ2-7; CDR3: CASSHDRRYEQYF
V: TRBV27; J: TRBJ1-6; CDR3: CASTPGVSYNSPLHF
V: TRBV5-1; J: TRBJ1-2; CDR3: CASSLAGERKDGYTF
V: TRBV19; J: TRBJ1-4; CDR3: CASSIQRNEKLFF
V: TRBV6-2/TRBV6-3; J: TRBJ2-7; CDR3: CASSYRTGSLFLEQYF
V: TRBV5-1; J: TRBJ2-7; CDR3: CASSLARKTVSYEQYF
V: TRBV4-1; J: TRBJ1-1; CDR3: CASSSRVFEVNTEAFF
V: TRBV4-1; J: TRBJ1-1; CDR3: CASSQPDRLTTEAFF
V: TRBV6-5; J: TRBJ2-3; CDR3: CASSYSTQGGNIRTDTQYF
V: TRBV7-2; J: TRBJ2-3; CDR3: CASSSHPTDTQYF
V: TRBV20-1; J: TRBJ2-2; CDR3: CSALDRGSTGELFF
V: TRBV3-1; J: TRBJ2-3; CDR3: CASSLELLAGVSF
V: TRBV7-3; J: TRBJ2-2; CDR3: CASSLKETNTGELFF
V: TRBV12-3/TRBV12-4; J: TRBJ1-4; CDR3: CASSPPGQSNEKLFF
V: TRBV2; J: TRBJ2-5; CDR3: CASSPSGRQETQYF
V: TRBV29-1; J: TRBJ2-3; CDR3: CSVAIQLTDTQYF
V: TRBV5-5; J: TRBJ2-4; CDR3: CASSLGEQLKNIQYF
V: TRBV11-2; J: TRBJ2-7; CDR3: CASSLRWGLPYEQYF
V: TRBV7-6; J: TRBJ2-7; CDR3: CASSLEAGVSSEQYF
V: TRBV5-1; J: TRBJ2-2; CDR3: CASSMGTINTGELFF
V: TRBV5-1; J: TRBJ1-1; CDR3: CASSLGQGSVAFF
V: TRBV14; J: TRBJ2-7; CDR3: CASSQGTGVGSEQYF
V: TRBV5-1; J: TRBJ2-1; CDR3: CASSTGTGLDEQFF
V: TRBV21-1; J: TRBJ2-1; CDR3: CASRSYKSSYNEQFF
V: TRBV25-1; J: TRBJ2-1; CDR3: CASSELDPYNEQFF
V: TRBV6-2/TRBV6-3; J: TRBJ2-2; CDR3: CASSRGVAGATGELFF
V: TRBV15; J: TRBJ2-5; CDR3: CATSRVPGYQETQYF
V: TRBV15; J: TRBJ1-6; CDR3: CATSLTGTRSSYNSPLHF